These T cell receptor beta chains were read from a single sample in a study of cytomegalovirus exposure and HLA in healthy donors. The protocol was immunoSEQ multiplex PCR, while the TCRdb copy is restricted to in-frame clones and leaves out a portion. Of approximately 190,000 clones listed, about 86% are singletons. Sequenced input: PBMCs. The receptors here all came from a man aged 40-50 years in good health and CMV-seropositive. The CDR3 runs from the conserved cysteine through the conserved F or W. The order of the fields is J gene, D gene, V gene, clone size, CDR3 protein, CDR3 DNA. D genes are given only for firm matches. Clone sizes are given selectively: once, few, many, or a class where the clone is expanded.

>TRBJ2-5|.|TRBV30|.
CAWRGGREETQYF
TGTGCCTGGAGAGGGGGGAGGGAAGAGACCCAGTACTTC
>TRBJ1-1|.|TRBV5-1|few
CASSLTGRDTEAFF
TGCGCCAGCAGCTTGACAGGGAGGGACACTGAAGCTTTCTTT
>TRBJ2-3|.|TRBV9|.
CASSVVATSTDTQYF
TGTGCCAGCAGCGTAGTGGCGACTAGCACAGATACGCAGTATTTT
>TRBJ2-7|TRBD1|TRBV27|.
CASSLGTASYEQYF
TGTGCCAGCAGTCTTGGGACAGCCTCCTACGAGCAGTACTTC
>TRBJ1-1|.|TRBV5-1|.
CASSLGLQNTEAFF
TGCGCCAGCAGCTTGGGACTCCAGAACACTGAAGCTTTCTTT
>TRBJ1-4|.|TRBV7-3|.
CASSLKYGEKLFF
TGTGCCAGCAGCTTAAAATACGGGGAAAAACTGTTTTTT
>TRBJ1-2|.|TRBV7-9|.
CASSPPTLGQGYTF
TGTGCCAGCAGCCCACCCACCCTTGGCCAAGGCTACACCTTC
>TRBJ2-7|TRBD1|TRBV6-5|once
CASSTDRVNYEQYF
TGTGCCAGCAGTACTGACAGGGTCAACTACGAGCAGTACTTC
>TRBJ2-5|.|TRBV6-6|.
CASSAGRAETQYF
TGTGCCAGCAGTGCGGGGCGCGCGGAGACCCAGTACTTC
>TRBJ2-3|TRBD1|TRBV29-1|.
CSVLINRGSTDTQYF
TGCAGCGTCCTAATTAACAGGGGGAGCACAGATACGCAGTATTTT
>TRBJ2-7|.|TRBV7-4|.
CASGFGGYEQYF
TGTGCCAGCGGGTTCGGGGGTTACGAGCAGTACTTC
>TRBJ2-4|TRBD2|TRBV9|once
CASSVGTSGRAAKNIQYF
TGTGCCAGCAGCGTCGGGACTAGCGGGCGAGCTGCCAAAAACATTCAGTACTTC
>TRBJ2-2|TRBD2|TRBV6-4|.
CASSARAGGPLGELFF
TGTGCCAGCAGTGCAAGAGCGGGAGGGCCGTTGGGGGAGCTGTTTTTT
>TRBJ2-7|TRBD2|TRBV7-9|.
CASSLAGSSGRGTYEQYF
TGTGCCAGCAGCTTAGCGGGGTCTAGCGGGAGGGGAACCTACGAGCAGTACTTC
>TRBJ2-3|.|TRBV9|.
CASSPRGSTDTQYF
TGTGCCAGCAGCCCACGGGGAAGCACAGATACGCAGTATTTT
>TRBJ2-1|TRBD2|TRBV29-1|.
CSVASGRSYNEQFF
TGCAGCGTTGCCAGCGGGAGGTCCTACAATGAGCAGTTCTTC
>TRBJ1-3|TRBD1|TRBV9|.
CASTPSGGLSGNTIYF
TGTGCCAGCACCCCGTCAGGGGGACTCTCTGGAAACACCATATATTTT
>TRBJ2-7|TRBD2|TRBV5-1|.
CASSLTGLAGGEQYF
TGCGCCAGCAGCTTAACGGGACTAGCGGGAGGAGAGCAGTACTTC
>TRBJ1-4|.|TRBV6-1|.
CASSEGYTPTNEKLFF
TGTGCCAGCAGTGAAGGGTACACCCCAACTAATGAAAAACTGTTTTTT
>TRBJ2-7|.|TRBV6-1|.
CASQPGTTGREQYF
TGTGCCAGCCAACCTGGTACAACTGGGAGGGAGCAGTACTTC
>TRBJ2-5|TRBD1|TRBV25-1|.
CASSGTGGETQYF
TGTGCCAGCAGCGGGACAGGGGGAGAGACCCAGTACTTC
>TRBJ1-1|.|TRBV27|.
CASSLRGGTEAFF
TGTGCCAGCAGTTTGAGGGGAGGCACTGAAGCTTTCTTT
>TRBJ2-1|TRBD2|TRBV6-1|once
CASSPSGSSYNEQFF
TGTGCCAGCAGCCCTAGCGGGAGCTCCTACAATGAGCAGTTCTTC
>TRBJ2-3|.|TRBV27|.
CASSHAASTDTQYF
TGTGCCAGCAGCCATGCGGCTAGCACAGATACGCAGTATTTT
>TRBJ1-2|TRBD1|TRBV4-3|.
CASSPPGQGRMYGYTF
TGCGCCAGCAGCCCCCCAGGACAGGGAAGGATGTATGGCTACACCTTC
>TRBJ2-7|TRBD2|TRBV6-1|.
CASSVVSSGSYEQYF
TGTGCCAGCAGTGTGGTTTCTAGCGGTTCGTACGAGCAGTACTTC
>TRBJ1-2|TRBD1|TRBV19|.
CASSRRQGEDGYTF
TGTGCCAGTAGTCGTCGACAGGGGGAGGATGGCTACACCTTC
>TRBJ2-7|TRBD2|TRBV5-4|.
CASSETGTSGYEQYF
TGTGCCAGCAGCGAAACCGGGACTAGCGGCTACGAGCAGTACTTC
>TRBJ1-5|.|TRBV19|.
CASTTLGRQSHSNQPQHF
TGTGCCAGTACCACTTTAGGCCGACAGTCCCATAGCAATCAGCCCCAGCATTTT
>TRBJ2-1|TRBD1|TRBV5-1|.
CATRDRERGINEQFF
TGCGCCACCCGGGACAGGGAGAGGGGGATCAATGAGCAGTTCTTC
>TRBJ2-7|TRBD1|TRBV7-3|.
CASSSTGDGTYEQYF
TGTGCCAGCAGCTCCACAGGGGATGGTACCTACGAGCAGTACTTC
>TRBJ2-7|.|TRBV5-1|.
CASSLADDRFSYEQYF
TGCGCCAGCAGCTTGGCCGACGACAGGTTCTCCTACGAGCAGTACTTC
>TRBJ1-1|.|TRBV27|few
CASSLFRNTEAFF
TGTGCCAGCAGTTTATTTCGGAACACTGAAGCTTTCTTT
>TRBJ1-5|TRBD1|TRBV30|.
CAWTYGGTGSRPNQPQHF
TGTGCCTGGACCTATGGGGGGACAGGTTCGAGGCCCAATCAGCCCCAGCATTTT
>TRBJ1-1|TRBD1|TRBV10-3|.
CAIRTGTENEAFF
TGTGCCATCAGAACCGGGACAGAGAATGAAGCTTTCTTT
>TRBJ1-4|.|TRBV5-6|once
CASSPYRVRGTNEKLFF
TGTGCCAGCAGCCCATACAGGGTGAGAGGAACTAATGAAAAACTGTTTTTT
>TRBJ1-6|.|TRBV7-2|once
CASSLGTGRILSPLHF
TGTGCCAGCAGCTTAGGAACAGGGCGGATTCTCTCACCCCTCCACTTT
>TRBJ2-1|.|TRBV7-8|.
CASSPSTGLQYNEQFF
TGTGCCAGCAGCCCGAGTACCGGACTGCAATACAATGAGCAGTTCTTC
>TRBJ1-5|TRBD1|TRBV19|.
CASSIGTGWQQPQHF
TGTGCCAGTAGTATAGGGACAGGGTGGCAGCAGCCCCAGCATTTT
>TRBJ1-5|TRBD1|TRBV4-1|.
CASSQVAGQGGQPQHF
TGCGCCAGCAGCCAAGTTGCGGGACAGGGGGGTCAGCCCCAGCATTTT
>TRBJ1-5|.|TRBV21-1|once
CASSPTLRKGGQPQHF
TGTGCCAGCAGCCCGACCCTCCGGAAGGGAGGACAGCCCCAGCATTTT
>TRBJ2-1|TRBD1|TRBV5-1|.
CASSRQGAYNEQFF
TGCGCCAGCAGCCGACAGGGGGCCTACAATGAGCAGTTCTTC
>TRBJ1-5|TRBD1|TRBV15|.
CATSRERGTDSNQPQHF
TGTGCCACCAGCAGAGAAAGGGGGACAGATAGCAATCAGCCCCAGCATTTT
>TRBJ2-7|.|TRBV5-4|.
CASSLRFRTVYEQYF
TGTGCCAGCAGCCTAAGATTCCGGACAGTCTACGAGCAGTACTTC
>TRBJ1-5|.|TRBV6-1|few
CASRAGGNQPQHF
TGTGCCAGCAGAGCCGGGGGCAATCAGCCCCAGCATTTT
>TRBJ1-1|TRBD1|TRBV5-1|.
CASSFDRGLAEAFF
TGCGCCAGCAGCTTCGACAGGGGGCTCGCTGAAGCTTTCTTT
>TRBJ1-5|TRBD1|TRBV19|.
CASRAYRGGNQPQHF
TGTGCCAGTAGGGCCTACAGGGGTGGCAATCAGCCCCAGCATTTT
>TRBJ1-1|.|TRBV7-3|few
CASSLEQNTEAFF
TGTGCCAGCAGCTTAGAGCAGAACACTGAAGCTTTCTTT
>TRBJ1-6|TRBD1|TRBV7-2|.
CASSLLQGEANSPLHF
TGTGCCAGCAGCTTATTACAGGGGGAAGCTAATTCACCCCTCCACTTT
>TRBJ2-3|TRBD1|TRBV10-3|.
CAISDRGLVGTDTQYF
TGTGCCATCAGTGACAGGGGGTTGGTTGGCACAGATACGCAGTATTTT
>TRBJ1-4|TRBD1|TRBV7-2|.
CASSKQGADEKLFF
TGTGCCAGCAGCAAACAGGGGGCGGATGAAAAACTGTTTTTT
>TRBJ1-4|.|TRBV6-5|.
CASSYSVGATNEKLFF
TGTGCCAGCAGTTACTCGGTCGGTGCAACTAATGAAAAACTGTTTTTT
>TRBJ1-2|TRBD1|TRBV27|.
CASSGGQGNGYTF
TGTGCCAGCAGTGGTGGACAGGGCAATGGCTACACCTTC
>TRBJ1-1|TRBD1|TRBV10-3|.
CAISGDRDTEAFF
TGTGCCATCAGTGGGGACAGGGACACTGAAGCTTTCTTT